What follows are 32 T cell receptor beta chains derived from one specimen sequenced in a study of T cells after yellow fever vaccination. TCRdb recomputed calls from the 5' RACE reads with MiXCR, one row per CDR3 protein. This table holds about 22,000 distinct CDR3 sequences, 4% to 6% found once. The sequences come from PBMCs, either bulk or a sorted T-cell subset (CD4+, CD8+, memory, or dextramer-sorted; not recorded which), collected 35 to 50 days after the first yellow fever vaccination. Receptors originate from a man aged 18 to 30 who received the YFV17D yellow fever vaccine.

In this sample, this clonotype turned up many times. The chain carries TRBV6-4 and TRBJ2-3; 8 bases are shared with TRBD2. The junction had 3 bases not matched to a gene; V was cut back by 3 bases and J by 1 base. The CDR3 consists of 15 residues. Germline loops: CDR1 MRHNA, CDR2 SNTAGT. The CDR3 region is CASSEGSGGTDTQYF. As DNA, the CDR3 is TGTGCCAGCAGTGAGGGTAGCGGGGGCACAGATACGCAGTATTTT.

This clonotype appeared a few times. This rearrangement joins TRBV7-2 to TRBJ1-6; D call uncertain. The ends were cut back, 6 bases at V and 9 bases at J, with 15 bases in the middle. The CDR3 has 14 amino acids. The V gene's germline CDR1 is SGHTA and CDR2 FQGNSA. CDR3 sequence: CASRRQKEGSPLHF. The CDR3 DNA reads TGTGCCAGCAGACGGCAGAAGGAGGGTTCACCCCTCCACTTT.

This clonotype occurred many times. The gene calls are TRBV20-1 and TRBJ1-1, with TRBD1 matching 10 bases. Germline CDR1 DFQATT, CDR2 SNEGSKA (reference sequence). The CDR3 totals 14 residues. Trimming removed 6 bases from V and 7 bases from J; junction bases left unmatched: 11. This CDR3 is CSAEFGTGAYEAFF. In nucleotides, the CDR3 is TGCAGTGCAGAATTCGGGACAGGGGCCTATGAAGCTTTCTTT.

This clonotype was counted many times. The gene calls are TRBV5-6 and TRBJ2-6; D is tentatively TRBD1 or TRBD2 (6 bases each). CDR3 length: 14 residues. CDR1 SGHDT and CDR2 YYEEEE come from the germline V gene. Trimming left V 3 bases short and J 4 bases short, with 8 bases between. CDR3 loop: CASSWGAGANVLTF. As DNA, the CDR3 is TGTGCCAGCAGCTGGGGGGCCGGGGCCAACGTCCTGACTTTC.

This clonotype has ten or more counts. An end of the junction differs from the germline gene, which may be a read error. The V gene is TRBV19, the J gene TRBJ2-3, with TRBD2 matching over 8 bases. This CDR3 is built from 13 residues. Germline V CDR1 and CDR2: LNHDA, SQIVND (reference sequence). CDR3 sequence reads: CASSTLERGHGHF. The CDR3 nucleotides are TGTGCCAGTAGTACCCTTGAGCGGGGGCATGGACATTTT.

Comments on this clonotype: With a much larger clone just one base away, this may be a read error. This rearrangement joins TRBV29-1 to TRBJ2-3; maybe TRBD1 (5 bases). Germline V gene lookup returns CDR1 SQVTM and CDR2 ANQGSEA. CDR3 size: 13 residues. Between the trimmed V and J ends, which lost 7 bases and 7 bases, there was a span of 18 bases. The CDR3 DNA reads TGCAGCGCTACGACAAGGGGAACCAATACGCAGTATTTT. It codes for CSATTRGTNTQYF.

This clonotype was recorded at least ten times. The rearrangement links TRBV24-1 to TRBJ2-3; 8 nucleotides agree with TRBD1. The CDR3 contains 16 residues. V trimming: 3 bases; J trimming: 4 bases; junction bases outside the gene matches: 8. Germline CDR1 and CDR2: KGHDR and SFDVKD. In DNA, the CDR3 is TGTGCCACCAGTGATCTGGGACAGGCAGTCCCAGATACGCAGTATTTT. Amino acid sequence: CATSDLGQAVPDTQYF.

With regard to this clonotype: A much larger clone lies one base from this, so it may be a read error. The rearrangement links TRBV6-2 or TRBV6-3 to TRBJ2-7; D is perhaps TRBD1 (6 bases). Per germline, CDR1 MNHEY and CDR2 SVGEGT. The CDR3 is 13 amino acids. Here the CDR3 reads CASGRQAYYKQYF. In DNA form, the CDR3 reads TGTGCCAGCGGAAGACAGGCCTACTACAAGCAGTACTTC.

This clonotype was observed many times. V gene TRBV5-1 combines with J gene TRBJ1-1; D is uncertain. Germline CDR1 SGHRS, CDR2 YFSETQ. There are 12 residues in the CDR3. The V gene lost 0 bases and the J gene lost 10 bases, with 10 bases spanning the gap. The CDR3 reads CASSLEGVGAFF. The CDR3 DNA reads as TGCGCCAGCAGCTTGGAGGGTGTCGGAGCTTTCTTT.

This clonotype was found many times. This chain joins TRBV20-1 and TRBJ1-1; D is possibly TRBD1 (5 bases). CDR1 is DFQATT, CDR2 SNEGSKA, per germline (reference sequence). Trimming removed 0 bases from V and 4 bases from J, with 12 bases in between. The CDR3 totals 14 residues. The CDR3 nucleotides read TGCAGTGCTAGAGATCGTATCGGGGGCACTGAAGCTTTCTTT. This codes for CSARDRIGGTEAFF.

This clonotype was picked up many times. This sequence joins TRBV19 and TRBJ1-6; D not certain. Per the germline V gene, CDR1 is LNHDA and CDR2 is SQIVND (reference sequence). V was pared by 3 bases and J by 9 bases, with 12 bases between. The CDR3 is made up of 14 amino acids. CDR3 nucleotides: TGTGCCAGTAGTATTATAGGGATTCCTTCACCCCTCCACTTT. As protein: CASSIIGIPSPLHF.

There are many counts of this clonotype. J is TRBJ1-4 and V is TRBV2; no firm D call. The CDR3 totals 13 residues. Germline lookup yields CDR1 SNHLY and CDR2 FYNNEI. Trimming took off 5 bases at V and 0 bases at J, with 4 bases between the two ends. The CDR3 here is CASSPTTNEKLFF. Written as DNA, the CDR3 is TGTGCCAGCAGTCCCACAACTAATGAAAAACTGTTTTTT.

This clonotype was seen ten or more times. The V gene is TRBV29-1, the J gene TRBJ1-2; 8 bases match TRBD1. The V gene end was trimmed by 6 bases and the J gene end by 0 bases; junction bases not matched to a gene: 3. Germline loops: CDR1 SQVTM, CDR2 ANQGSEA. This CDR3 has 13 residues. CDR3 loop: CSVRDRSNYGYTF. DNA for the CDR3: TGCAGCGTACGGGACAGGTCTAACTATGGCTACACCTTC.

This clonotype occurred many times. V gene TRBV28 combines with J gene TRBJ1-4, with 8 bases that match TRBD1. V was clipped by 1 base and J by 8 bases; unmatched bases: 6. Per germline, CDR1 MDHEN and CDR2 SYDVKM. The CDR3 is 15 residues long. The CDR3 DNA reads TGTGCCAGCAGTTTATCCGACCGGACAGGGGAAAAACTGTTTTTT. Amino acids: CASSLSDRTGEKLFF.

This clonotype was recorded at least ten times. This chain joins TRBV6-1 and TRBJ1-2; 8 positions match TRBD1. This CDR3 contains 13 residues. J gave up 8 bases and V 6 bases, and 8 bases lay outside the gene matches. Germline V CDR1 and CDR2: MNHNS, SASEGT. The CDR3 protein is CASRSDRGRGYTF. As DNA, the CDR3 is TGTGCCAGCAGAAGCGACAGGGGACGGGGCTACACCTTC.

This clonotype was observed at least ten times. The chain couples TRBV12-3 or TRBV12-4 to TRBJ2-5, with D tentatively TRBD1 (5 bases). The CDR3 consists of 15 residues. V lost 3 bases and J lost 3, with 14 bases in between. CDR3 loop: CASSFAAGWKETQYF. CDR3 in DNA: TGTGCCAGCAGTTTCGCGGCAGGGTGGAAAGAGACCCAGTACTTC.

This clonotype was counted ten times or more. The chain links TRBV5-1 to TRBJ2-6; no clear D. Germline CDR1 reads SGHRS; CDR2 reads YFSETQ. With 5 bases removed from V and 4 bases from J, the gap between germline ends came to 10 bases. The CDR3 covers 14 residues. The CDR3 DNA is TGCGCCAGCAGATTGAGGTCCGGGGCCAACGTCCTGACTTTC. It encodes CASRLRSGANVLTF.

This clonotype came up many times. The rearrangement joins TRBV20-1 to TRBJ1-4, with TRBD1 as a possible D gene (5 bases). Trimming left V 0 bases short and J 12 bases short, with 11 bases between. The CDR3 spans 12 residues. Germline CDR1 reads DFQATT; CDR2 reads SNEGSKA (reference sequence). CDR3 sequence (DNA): TGCAGTGCTAGAGATCTGGGGGGAGAACTGTTTTTT. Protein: CSARDLGGELFF.

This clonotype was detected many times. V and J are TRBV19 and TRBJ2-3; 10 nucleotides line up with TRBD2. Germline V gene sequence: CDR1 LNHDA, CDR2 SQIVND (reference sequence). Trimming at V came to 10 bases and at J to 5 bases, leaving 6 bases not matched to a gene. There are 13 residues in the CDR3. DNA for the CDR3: TGTGCCACCGAGCGGGGGGGCGGAGATACGCAGTATTTT. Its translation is CATERGGGDTQYF.

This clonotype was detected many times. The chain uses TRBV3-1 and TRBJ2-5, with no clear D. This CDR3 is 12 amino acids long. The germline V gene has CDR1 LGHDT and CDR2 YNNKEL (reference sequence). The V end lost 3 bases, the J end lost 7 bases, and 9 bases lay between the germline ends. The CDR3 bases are TGTGCCAGCAGCCACGAGTCGAGGACCCAGTACTTC. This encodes CASSHESRTQYF.

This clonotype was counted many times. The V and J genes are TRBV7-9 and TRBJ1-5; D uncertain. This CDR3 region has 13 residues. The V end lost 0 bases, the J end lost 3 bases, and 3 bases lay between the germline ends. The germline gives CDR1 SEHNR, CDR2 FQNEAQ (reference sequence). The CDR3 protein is CASSLADNQPQHF. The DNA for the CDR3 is TGTGCCAGCAGCTTAGCAGACAATCAGCCCCAGCATTTT.

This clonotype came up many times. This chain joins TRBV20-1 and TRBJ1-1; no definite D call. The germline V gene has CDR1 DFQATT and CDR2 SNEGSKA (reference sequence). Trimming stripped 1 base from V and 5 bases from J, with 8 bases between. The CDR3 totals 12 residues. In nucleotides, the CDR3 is TGCAGTGCTAGAGTACGAGGAACTGAAGCTTTCTTT. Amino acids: CSARVRGTEAFF.

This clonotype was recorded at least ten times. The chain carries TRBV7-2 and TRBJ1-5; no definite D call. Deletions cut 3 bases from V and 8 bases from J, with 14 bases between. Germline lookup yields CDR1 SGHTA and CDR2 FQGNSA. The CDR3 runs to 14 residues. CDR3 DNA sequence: TGTGCCAGCAGCTTCGTGGGGATTCGGGAGCCCCAGCATTTT. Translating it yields CASSFVGIREPQHF.

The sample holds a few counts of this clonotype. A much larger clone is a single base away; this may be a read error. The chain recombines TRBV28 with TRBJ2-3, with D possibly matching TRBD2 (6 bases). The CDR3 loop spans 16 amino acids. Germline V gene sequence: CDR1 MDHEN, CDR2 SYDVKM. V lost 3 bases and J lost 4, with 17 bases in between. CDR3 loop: CASSLLTTGGADTQYF. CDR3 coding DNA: TGTGCCAGCAGTTTGCTGACTACCGGGGGAGCAGATACGCAGTATTTT.

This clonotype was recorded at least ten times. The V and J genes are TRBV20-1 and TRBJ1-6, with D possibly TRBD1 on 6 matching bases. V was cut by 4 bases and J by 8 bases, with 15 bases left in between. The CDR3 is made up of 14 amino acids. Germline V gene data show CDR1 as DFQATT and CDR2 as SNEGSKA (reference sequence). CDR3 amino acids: CSATLSRGDSPLHF. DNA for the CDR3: TGCAGTGCTACCCTATCCAGGGGCGATTCACCCCTCCACTTT.

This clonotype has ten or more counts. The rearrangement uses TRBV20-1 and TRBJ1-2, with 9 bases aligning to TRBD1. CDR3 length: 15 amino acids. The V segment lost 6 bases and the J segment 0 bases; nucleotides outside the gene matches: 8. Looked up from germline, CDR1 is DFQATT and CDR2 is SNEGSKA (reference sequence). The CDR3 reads CSAPTGGSANYGYTF. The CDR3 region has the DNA TGCAGTGCCCCCACAGGGGGCTCAGCTAACTATGGCTACACCTTC.

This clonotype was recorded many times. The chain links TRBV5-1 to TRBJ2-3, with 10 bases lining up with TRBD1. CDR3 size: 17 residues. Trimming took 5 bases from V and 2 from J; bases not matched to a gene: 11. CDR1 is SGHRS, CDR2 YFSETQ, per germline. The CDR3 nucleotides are TGCGCCAGCAGTACCTATGGGACAGGGGTTCCCACAGATACGCAGTATTTT. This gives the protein CASSTYGTGVPTDTQYF.

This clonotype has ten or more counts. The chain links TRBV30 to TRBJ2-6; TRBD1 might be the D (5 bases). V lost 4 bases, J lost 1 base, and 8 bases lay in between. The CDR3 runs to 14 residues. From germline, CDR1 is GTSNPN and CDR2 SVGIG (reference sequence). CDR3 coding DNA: TGTGCCTGGACGACAGTGTCTGGGGCCAACGTCCTGACTTTC. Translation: CAWTTVSGANVLTF.

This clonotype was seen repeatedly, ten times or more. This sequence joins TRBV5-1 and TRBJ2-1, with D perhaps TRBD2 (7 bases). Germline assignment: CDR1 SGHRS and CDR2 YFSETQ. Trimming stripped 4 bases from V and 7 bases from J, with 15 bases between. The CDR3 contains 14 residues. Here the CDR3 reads CASSGGGLSNEQFF. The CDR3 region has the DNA TGCGCCAGCAGCGGGGGGGGGCTGTCGAATGAGCAGTTCTTC.

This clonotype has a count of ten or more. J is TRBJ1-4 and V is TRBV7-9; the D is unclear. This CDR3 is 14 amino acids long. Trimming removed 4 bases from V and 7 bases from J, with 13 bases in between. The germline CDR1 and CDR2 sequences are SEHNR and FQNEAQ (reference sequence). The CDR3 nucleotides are TGTGCCAGCAGCTCTACCACCGGTGGTGAAAAACTGTTTTTT. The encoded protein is CASSSTTGGEKLFF.

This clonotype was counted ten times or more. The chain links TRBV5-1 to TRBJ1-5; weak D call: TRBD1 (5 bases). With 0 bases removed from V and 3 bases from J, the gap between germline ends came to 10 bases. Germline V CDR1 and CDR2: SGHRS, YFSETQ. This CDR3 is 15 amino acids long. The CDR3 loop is CASSLDGGDNQPQHF. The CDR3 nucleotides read TGCGCCAGCAGCTTGGACGGGGGAGACAATCAGCCCCAGCATTTT.

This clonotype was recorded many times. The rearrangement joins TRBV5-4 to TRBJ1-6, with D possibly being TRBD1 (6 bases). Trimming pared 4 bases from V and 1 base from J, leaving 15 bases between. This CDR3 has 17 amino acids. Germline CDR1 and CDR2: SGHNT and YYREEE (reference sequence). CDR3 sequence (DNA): TGTGCCAGCAGCATCGGAGGGGGACCATCCTATAATTCACCCCTCCACTTT. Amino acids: CASSIGGGPSYNSPLHF. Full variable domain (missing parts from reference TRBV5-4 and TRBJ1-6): ETGVTQSPTHLIKTRGQQVTLRCSSQSGHNTVSWYQQALGQGPQFIFQYYREEENGRGNFPPRFSGLQFPNYSSELNVNALELDDSALYLCASSIGGGPSYNSPLHFGNGTRLTVT.